Below are 29 T cell receptor beta chains sequenced from a single sample in a study of vaccination and CD4 T cells after COVID-19. No antigen has been identified for these receptors. Sequenced with the Oncomine TCR Beta short-read assay was DNA taken from cultured CD4+ T cells. TCRdb re-called the PCR reads with MiXCR, one entry per CDR3 protein. This table holds about 24,000 distinct CDR3 sequences, around 42% found once. Time point described: late sampling 161 to 241 days after vaccination in a few convalescent patients. The sample's treatment: roughly ten-day PBMC culture with coronavirus spike peptide pools or control peptides (ViraFEST assay). Sequencing used CD4+ T cells from blood, cultured in vitro, obtained about 7 months after SARS-CoV-2 vaccination. These receptors all stem from a human donor who had recovered from COVID-19.

This clonotype has more than one count but fewer than ten. The chain is built from TRBV6-1 and TRBJ1-2; tentatively, D is TRBD1 (6 bases). Trimming removed 7 bases from V and 8 bases from J, with 14 bases in between. The germline gives CDR1 MNHNS, CDR2 SASEGT. The CDR3 is 12 residues long. The CDR3 DNA sequence: TGTGCCAGCACCGGGGGGCAGCGGGGCTACACCTTC. As protein: CASTGGQRGYTF.

The CDR3 region has the DNA TGTGCCAGCAGTTTATCTGGAGGAGGCGAGACCCAGTACTTC. This gives the protein CASSLSGGGETQYF. This chain joins TRBV28 and TRBJ2-5; D is possibly TRBD2 (5 bases). This CDR3 is built from 14 residues. The V and J ends lost 1 base and 5 bases respectively, with 11 bases between them. Germline CDR1 reads MDHEN; CDR2 reads SYDVKM.

V gene TRBV6-1 combines with J gene TRBJ2-5; TRBD2 matches 10 bases. Germline trimming cut 2 bases from V and 5 bases from J; bases unmatched to any gene: 8. Germline assignment: CDR1 MNHNS and CDR2 SASEGT. The CDR3 covers 16 residues. The chain's CDR3 is CASSELAASGSETQYF. Written as DNA, the CDR3 is TGTGCCAGCAGTGAACTGGCGGCTAGCGGGAGTGAGACCCAGTACTTC.

The chain recombines TRBV7-2 with TRBJ2-7; 8 bases map to TRBD1. Germline lookup yields CDR1 SGHTA and CDR2 FQGNSA. This CDR3 has 15 residues. The J segment lost 0 bases and the V segment lost 1 base, leaving 2 bases of the junction unmatched. This chain's CDR3 is CASSLEGQASYEQYF. CDR3 nucleotide sequence: TGTGCCAGCAGCTTAGAGGGACAGGCCTCCTACGAGCAGTACTTC. Using reference TRBV7-2 and TRBJ2-7 for the parts outside the CDR3, the full variable domain is GAGVSQSPSNKVTEKGKDVELRCDPISGHTALYWYRQSLGQGLEFLIYFQGNSAPDKSGLPSDRFSAERTGGSVSTLTIQRTQQEDSAVYLCASSLEGQASYEQYFGPGTRLTVT.

This chain joins TRBV6-2 or TRBV6-3 and TRBJ2-5; 9 nucleotides align to TRBD1. The CDR3 is made up of 14 amino acids. Trimming removed 2 bases from V and 5 bases from J; junction bases left unmatched: 3. Germline CDR1 reads MNHEY; CDR2 reads SVGEGT. The CDR3 loop is CASSYGTGIETQYF. CDR3 nucleotide sequence: TGTGCCAGCAGTTACGGGACAGGGATCGAGACCCAGTACTTC.

This clonotype was counted a few times. The chain links TRBV27 to TRBJ2-7; D tentatively fits TRBD1 or TRBD2 (6 bases each). The CDR3 is 13 residues long. Germline-derived CDR1 and CDR2 are MNHEY and SMNVEV (reference sequence). The germline V and J ends were trimmed by 5 bases and 6 bases, with 14 bases remaining between them. CDR3 amino acids: CASSPLGGGEQYF. CDR3 in DNA: TGTGCCAGCAGTCCCCTTGGAGGGGGCGAGCAGTACTTC.

The chain links TRBV20-1 to TRBJ2-7, with D hard to call. The CDR3 is made up of 12 amino acids. Germline lookup yields CDR1 DFQATT and CDR2 SNEGSKA (reference sequence). V lost 1 base, J lost 4 bases, and 8 bases lay in between. The CDR3 reads CSARADLYEQYF. The CDR3 nucleotides read TGCAGTGCTAGAGCTGACTTGTACGAGCAGTACTTC.

The rearrangement uses TRBV7-9 and TRBJ2-1; TRBD2 matches 10 bases. This CDR3 region has 17 residues. Germline lookup yields CDR1 SEHNR and CDR2 FQNEAQ (reference sequence). V lost 5 bases, J lost 5 bases, and 12 bases stayed unmatched. The CDR3 is CASSPRTASGSNNEQFF. In DNA form, the CDR3 reads TGTGCCAGCAGCCCTAGGACTGCTAGCGGGAGTAACAATGAGCAGTTCTTC.

Note on this clonotype: One end of the junction does not line up with germline, which may come from a read error. This rearrangement joins TRBV19 to TRBJ2-5; a weak D match, TRBD2 (6 bases). Germline CDR1 and CDR2: LNHDA and SQIVND (reference sequence). The CDR3 loop spans 13 amino acids. CDR3 in DNA: TGTGCCAGTAGTATTAGTAGCGGTGCATACCGTACCTTC. Amino acid sequence: CASSISSGAYRTF.

This chain links TRBV20-1 with TRBJ1-1; no firm D call. CDR3 length: 15 amino acids. Germline CDR1 and CDR2: DFQATT and SNEGSKA (reference sequence). Between the trimmed V and J ends, which lost 6 bases and 1 base, there was a span of 18 bases. The CDR3 loop reads CSAPAGRGRNTEAFF. The CDR3 coding sequence is TGCAGTGCCCCTGCTGGGCGCGGACGGAACACTGAAGCTTTCTTT.

The CDR3 DNA sequence: TGTGCCAGCAGCTTAAATCGGGGGGTCGATGAAGCTTTCTTT. Amino acid sequence: CASSLNRGVDEAFF. The V gene is TRBV7-9, the J gene TRBJ1-1; weak D call: TRBD1 (5 bases). V lost 2 bases to trimming and J lost 7 bases, with 14 bases between them. Germline lookup yields CDR1 SEHNR and CDR2 FQNEAQ (reference sequence). There are 14 residues in the CDR3.

This chain joins TRBV28 and TRBJ2-1; 7 positions match TRBD2. Germline lookup yields CDR1 MDHEN and CDR2 SYDVKM. The CDR3 has 18 residues. V dropped 1 base and J dropped 2; count of bases not matched to a gene: 11. CDR3 in DNA: TGTGCCAGCAGTTTATCCCCTTTTTGGCGGGAGACCTACAATGAGCAGTTCTTC. Its protein is CASSLSPFWRETYNEQFF.

The table lists this clonotype with a few counts. The chain joins TRBV20-1 to TRBJ2-1; D might be TRBD2 (5 bases). Germline V gene data show CDR1 as DFQATT and CDR2 as SNEGSKA (reference sequence). This CDR3 has 14 residues. Deletions cut 4 bases from V and 5 bases from J, with 15 bases between. The CDR3 bases are TGCAGTGCTACCTCACTAGTGTCCCACAATGAGCAGTTCTTC. Residues: CSATSLVSHNEQFF.

This chain joins TRBV7-9 and TRBJ2-3; D is possibly TRBD1 (5 bases). Per the germline V gene, CDR1 is SEHNR and CDR2 is FQNEAQ (reference sequence). Trimming cost V 1 base and J 2 bases, with 10 bases left between them. The CDR3 is 15 residues long. CDR3 amino acids: CASSLGQLSTDTQYF. CDR3 nucleotide sequence: TGTGCCAGCAGCTTAGGACAGCTTTCCACAGATACGCAGTATTTT.

The genes are TRBV20-1 and TRBJ2-5; tentative D call: TRBD2 (6 bases). V was clipped by 3 bases and J by 6 bases, with 17 bases between them. Per germline, CDR1 DFQATT and CDR2 SNEGSKA (reference sequence). The CDR3 totals 14 residues. The CDR3 loop is CSASCGGGRKTQYF. The CDR3 DNA is TGCAGTGCTAGTTGTGGGGGAGGCCGAAAGACCCAGTACTTC.

The CDR3 sequence: CASSEALGLRGETQYF. The CDR3 nucleotides are TGTGCCAGCAGTGAAGCGCTTGGTTTGAGGGGAGAGACCCAGTACTTC. The chain links TRBV2 to TRBJ2-5; tentatively, D is TRBD1 or TRBD2 (5 bases each). Germline values: CDR1 SNHLY, CDR2 FYNNEI. The CDR3 is 16 amino acids. The V end lost 0 bases, the J end lost 4 bases, and 15 bases lay between the germline ends.

The chain joins TRBV7-4 to TRBJ1-5; D possibly corresponds to TRBD1 (6 bases). The CDR3 extends over 15 amino acids. Trimming took off 3 bases at V and 6 bases at J, with 15 bases between the two ends. Germline V gene sequence: CDR1 SGHVT, CDR2 SQSDAQ. CDR3 sequence: CASSFTGNGAQPQHF. The CDR3 DNA reads TGTGCCAGCAGCTTTACAGGGAACGGTGCTCAGCCCCAGCATTTT.

The V and J genes are TRBV20-1 and TRBJ2-2, with D tentatively TRBD1 (7 bases). The CDR3 is made up of 15 amino acids. The germline V and J ends were trimmed by 6 bases and 5 bases, with 19 bases remaining between them. Germline V CDR1 and CDR2: DFQATT, SNEGSKA (reference sequence). The CDR3 DNA is TGCAGTGCACCTTCAGGGGGGAGACGGACCGGGGAGCTGTTTTTT. As protein: CSAPSGGRRTGELFF.

The V and J genes are TRBV20-1 and TRBJ2-7; D is unresolved. The CDR3 sequence is 15 residues long. V was cut by 5 bases and J by 0 bases, with 17 bases left in between. Germline V gene lookup returns CDR1 DFQATT and CDR2 SNEGSKA (reference sequence). The CDR3 DNA follows: TGCAGTGCTGATAAGACTCTCTATAGCTCCTACGAGCAGTACTTC. Its protein is CSADKTLYSSYEQYF.

The chain carries TRBV19 and TRBJ2-7; TRBD2 might be the D (5 bases). Trimming removed 5 bases from V and 2 bases from J, with 7 bases in between. Germline assignment: CDR1 LNHDA and CDR2 SQIVND (reference sequence). The CDR3 spans 12 residues. The DNA for the CDR3 is TGTGCCAGTAGTGCCGGGACCTACGAGCAGTACTTC. Translation: CASSAGTYEQYF. Combining the CDR3 with reference TRBV19 and TRBJ2-7 gives the whole variable domain DGGITQSPKYLFRKEGQNVTLSCEQNLNHDAMYWYRQDPGQGLRLIYYSQIVNDFQKGDIAEGYSVSREKKESFPLTVTSAQKNPTAFYLCASSAGTYEQYFGPGTRLTVT.

This clonotype has a handful of counts. The gene calls are TRBV11-3 and TRBJ1-1; D call uncertain. V gave up 1 base and J gave up 5 bases, with 8 bases separating them. The CDR3 is 13 amino acids. Germline V gives CDR1 SGHNT, CDR2 YENEEA. The CDR3, as DNA: TGTGCCAGCAGCTTAGGGTGGGGTACTGAAGCTTTCTTT. Translating gives CASSLGWGTEAFF. The full variable domain, its missing parts supplied by reference TRBV11-3 and TRBJ1-1, is EAGVVQSPRYKIIEKKQPVAFWCNPISGHNTLYWYLQNLGQGPELLIRYENEEAVDDSQLPKDRFSAERLKGVDSTLKIQPAELGDSAVYLCASSLGWGTEAFFGQGTRLTVV.

With regard to this clonotype: Mismatch with germline at one junction end may stem from a read error. The gene calls are TRBV11-2 and TRBJ1-2; unclear D gene. This CDR3 has 13 amino acids. The germline gives CDR1 SGHAT, CDR2 FQNNGV. The DNA for the CDR3 is TGTGCCAGCAGCTTTGGAACACGACAATTAGCGGGCTTC. As protein: CASSFGTRQLAGF.

The V gene is TRBV7-9, the J gene TRBJ2-1; 7 bases are a match to TRBD2. The CDR3 consists of 16 residues. The J segment lost 2 bases and the V segment lost 4 bases, leaving 8 bases of the junction unmatched. Germline CDR1 SEHNR, CDR2 FQNEAQ (reference sequence). The CDR3 is CASSSGLAVPYNEQFF. In nucleotides, the CDR3 is TGTGCCAGCAGCTCAGGCCTAGCGGTGCCCTACAATGAGCAGTTCTTC.

The chain uses TRBV7-9 and TRBJ2-1; D is ambiguous. Trimming took off 1 base at V and 7 bases at J, with 5 bases between the two ends. The CDR3 sequence is 12 residues long. Germline V lookup: CDR1 SEHNR, CDR2 FQNEAQ (reference sequence). The CDR3 nucleotides read TGTGCCAGCAGCTTAGTTAATAATGAGCAGTTCTTC. Amino acid sequence: CASSLVNNEQFF.

This clonotype was recorded once. The CDR3: CASSRGLAVSTDTQYF. The CDR3 DNA reads as TGTGCCAGCAGTAGGGGACTAGCGGTTAGCACAGATACGCAGTATTTT. V and J are TRBV6-1 and TRBJ2-3, with 11 bases aligning to TRBD2. In germline, CDR1 is MNHNS, CDR2 SASEGT. The V segment lost 5 bases and the J segment 0 bases; nucleotides outside the gene matches: 4. This CDR3 is 16 amino acids long.

The chain combines TRBV20-1 with TRBJ1-2; 7 bases are a match to TRBD1. The V gene end was trimmed by 5 bases and the J gene end by 6 bases; junction bases not matched to a gene: 6. The CDR3 length is 12 residues. CDR1 and CDR2 (germline): DFQATT, SNEGSKA (reference sequence). In DNA, the CDR3 is TGCAGTGCTGACGACAGGGTGAATGGCTACACCTTC. Amino acid sequence: CSADDRVNGYTF.

The rearrangement joins TRBV7-9 to TRBJ2-1, with 12 nucleotides matching TRBD2. CDR1 and CDR2 from the germline V gene are SEHNR and FQNEAQ (reference sequence). Trimming at V came to 6 bases and at J to 4 bases, leaving 7 bases not matched to a gene. This CDR3 is built from 16 residues. CDR3: CASSPVLAGGYNEQFF. DNA of the CDR3: TGTGCCAGCAGTCCAGTACTAGCGGGAGGTTACAATGAGCAGTTCTTC.

The J gene is TRBJ1-2, the V gene TRBV2; 7 bases are a match to TRBD1. In germline, CDR1 is SNHLY, CDR2 FYNNEI. CDR3 length: 15 amino acids. The V and J ends lost 6 bases and 2 bases, in that order; junction bases with no gene match: 9. CDR3 DNA sequence: TGTGCCAGCAGAGCAGACCGGGACAGAAACTATGGCTACACCTTC. Protein: CASRADRDRNYGYTF.

A single count supports this clonotype. The chain links TRBV28 to TRBJ2-3, with 7 bases that match TRBD2. CDR1 is MDHEN and CDR2 is SYDVKM in the germline V gene. The CDR3 sequence is 14 residues long. V lost 6 bases and J lost 0; bases outside the gene matches: 3. CDR3 amino acids: CASRAGRSTDTQYF. CDR3 coding DNA: TGTGCCAGCAGGGCCGGGAGGAGCACAGATACGCAGTATTTT.